The 8 T cell receptor beta chains below come from one sample, sequenced in a study of OX40 agonist ivuxolimab in advanced cancers. Using immunoSEQ multiplex PCR, the repertoire was profiled, and TCRdb retains in-frame clones only, with some absent. The sample contains tens of thousands of clones, 80% to 95% of which appear only once. The material sequenced was CD4+ or CD8+ T cells sorted from blood, taken in a trial of the OX40 agonist ivuxolimab. All receptors come from an adult with an advanced solid tumor such as melanoma, head and neck, liver or kidney cancer.

This clone was seen only once. The chain carries TRBV5-1 and TRBJ1-1; no definite D call. Trimming shortened V by 0 bases and J by 4 bases, and 7 bases separated the two germline ends. The V gene's germline CDR1 is SGHRS and CDR2 YFSETQ. This CDR3 is built from 13 residues. CDR3 sequence (DNA): TGCGCCAGCAGCTTGGGGGCAAGCACTGAAGCTTTCTTT. Residues: CASSLGASTEAFF.

The V and J genes are TRBV6-5 and TRBJ2-1; the match to TRBD1 covers 7 bases. V dropped 4 bases and J dropped 8; count of bases not matched to a gene: 2. The CDR3 is made up of 12 amino acids. Looked up from germline, CDR1 is MNHEY and CDR2 is SVGAGI. DNA of the CDR3: TGTGCCAGCAGTTTAGGGGGCTATGAGCAGTTCTTC. Translation gives CASSLGGYEQFF.

The V and J genes are TRBV5-1 and TRBJ2-7, with a possible D match to TRBD2 (6 bases). This CDR3 spans 15 amino acids. Trimming took off 0 bases at V and 7 bases at J, with 17 bases between the two ends. The germline V gene has CDR1 SGHRS and CDR2 YFSETQ. CDR3 DNA: TGCGCCAGCAGCTTGGGTCGCGGGGTAAGGGAAGAGCAGTACTTC. Protein product: CASSLGRGVREEQYF.

The rearrangement uses TRBV10-3 and TRBJ2-1, with 10 bases identical to TRBD2. The CDR3 has 16 residues. Germline CDR1 ENHRY, CDR2 SYGVKD. V lost 0 bases to trimming and J lost 7 bases; unmatched junction nucleotides: 6. The CDR3 here is CAISESASGSQNEQFF. For the CDR3, the DNA is TGTGCCATCAGTGAGTCGGCTAGCGGGAGTCAGAATGAGCAGTTCTTC.

This rearrangement joins TRBV11-2 to TRBJ2-5; 7 positions agree with TRBD2. The V and J ends lost 6 bases and 5 bases, in that order; junction bases with no gene match: 9. This CDR3 has 14 amino acids. Germline V gene lookup returns CDR1 SGHAT and CDR2 FQNNGV. CDR3 protein: CASSFGYGGETQYF. The CDR3 DNA reads TGTGCCAGCAGTTTCGGATACGGGGGGGAGACCCAGTACTTC.

The V call is TRBV27, the J call TRBJ1-5; D is perhaps TRBD1 (5 bases). From germline, CDR1 is MNHEY and CDR2 SMNVEV (reference sequence). Trimming left V 6 bases short and J 4 bases short, with 16 bases between. The CDR3 is made up of 15 amino acids. CDR3: CASSSFGGANQPQHF. CDR3 bases: TGTGCCAGCAGCTCCTTTGGGGGAGCAAATCAGCCCCAGCATTTT.

The chain is built from TRBV6-1 and TRBJ2-7; unclear D gene. The germline V gene has CDR1 MNHNS and CDR2 SASEGT. This CDR3 has 14 residues. Trimming took 2 bases from V and 3 from J, leaving 11 bases between them. CDR3 loop: CASSERQALYEQYF. The CDR3 coding sequence is TGTGCCAGCAGTGAAAGGCAGGCACTCTACGAGCAGTACTTC.

This clone was counted a few times. The rearrangement joins TRBV10-1 to TRBJ2-3; no reliable D call. V was trimmed by 0 bases and J by 6 bases, leaving 1 base between them. The CDR3 sequence is 11 residues long. The germline V gene encodes CDR1 WNHNN and CDR2 SYGVQD (reference sequence). CDR3 in DNA: TGCGCCAGCAGTGAGTCGGATACGCAGTATTTT. Amino acids: CASSESDTQYF.